Listed below are T cell receptor beta chains from one sample, sequenced in a study of cytotoxic CD8 clonotypes in ibrutinib-treated CLL. TCRdb keeps only in-frame clones here, not all; method: immunoSEQ multiplex PCR. The sample records 97,000 or so clones, 78% being singletons. Here the sequenced sample was PBMCs, taken after 12 months of ibrutinib treatment. The receptors originated from a human donor with chronic lymphocytic leukemia. Both conserved end residues are part of each CDR3. A D gene is named only where the DNA matches it firmly. Size is stated for part of the rows, as once, few or many counts, or as a class when the clone is expanded.

>NA|NA|TRBJ2-4|TRBV6-6
CASIPGANKNIQYF
TGTGCCAGCATCCCAGGGGCGAACAAAAACATTCAGTACTTC
>NA|few|TRBJ1-1|TRBV30
CASLKVEAFF
TGTGCCTCCTTAAAGGTTGAAGCTTTCTTT
>NA|NA|TRBJ2-5|TRBV11-1
CASSFRAVEETQYF
TGTGCCAGCAGCTTCCGCGCTGTCGAAGAGACCCAGTACTTC
>NA|NA|TRBJ1-5|TRBV18
CASSPGGQPQHF
TGTGCCAGCTCACCAGGGGGACAGCCCCAGCATTTT
>TRBD1|NA|TRBJ2-3|TRBV9
CASSALTGTTDTQYF
TGTGCCAGCAGCGCACTGACAGGGACCACAGATACGCAGTATTTT
>TRBD1|NA|TRBJ2-5|TRBV18
CASSLGQGIRETQYF
TGTGCCAGCTCACTCGGACAGGGGATTCGGGAGACCCAGTACTTC
>NA|NA|TRBJ1-6|TRBV6-4
CASSLRPVGDSPLHF
TGTGCCAGCAGCCTAAGGCCCGTCGGGGATTCACCCCTCCACTTT
>NA|few|TRBJ2-7|TRBV6-1
CASSEEEGTYEQYF
TGTGCCAGCAGTGAAGAGGAGGGGACTTACGAGCAGTACTTC
>NA|NA|TRBJ1-1|TRBV1
CTSSQDFRVGVNTEAFF
TGCACCAGCAGCCAAGATTTCCGCGTCGGAGTGAACACTGAAGCTTTCTTT
>TRBD1|NA|TRBJ2-7|TRBV5-4
CASHKDRAYEQYF
TGTGCCAGCCACAAGGACAGGGCCTACGAGCAGTACTTC
>NA|NA|TRBJ2-3|TRBV5-1
CASSHDREDGTQYF
TGCGCCAGCAGCCACGACAGGGAGGACGGGACGCAGTATTTT
>TRBD2|NA|TRBJ2-1|TRBV12-5
CASVASGAEQFF
TGTGCTAGTGTAGCGAGCGGGGCCGAGCAGTTCTTC
>NA|NA|TRBJ2-1|TRBV9
CASSPRDLRDEQFF
TGTGCCAGCAGCCCCCGCGACTTAAGGGATGAGCAGTTCTTC
>NA|NA|TRBJ2-5|TRBV7-2
CASSLAKARDTYQETQYF
TGTGCCAGCAGCTTAGCCAAGGCCAGGGACACGTACCAAGAGACCCAGTACTTC
>NA|NA|TRBJ1-2|TRBV6-1
CASSDGGYNYGYTF
TGTGCCAGCAGTGATGGAGGATATAACTATGGCTACACCTTC
>NA|NA|TRBJ2-1|TRBV4-2
CASSHPRAGVGNEQFF
TGTGCCAGCAGCCACCCACGGGCAGGGGTGGGCAATGAGCAGTTCTTC
>NA|NA|TRBJ2-7|TRBV18
CASSPEAYEQYF
TGTGCCAGCTCACCAGAGGCCTACGAGCAGTACTTC
>NA|NA|TRBJ1-2|TRBV21-1
CASSKELQGPGPGYTF
TGTGCCAGCAGCAAAGAACTCCAAGGCCCTGGGCCTGGCTACACCTTC
>NA|NA|TRBJ2-5|TRBV2
CAGQGGGETQYF
TGTGCCGGCCAGGGAGGCGGGGAGACCCAGTACTTC
>TRBD1|NA|TRBJ1-3|TRBV10-1
CASPGQGKNSGNTIYF
TGCGCCAGCCCCGGACAGGGGAAGAACTCTGGAAACACCATATATTTT
>TRBD1|NA|TRBJ1-2|TRBV7-2
CASTSTGDGYTF
TGTGCCAGCACTTCAACAGGGGACGGCTACACCTTC
>NA|NA|TRBJ1-1|TRBV7-6
CASSSATGNTEAFF
TGTGCCAGCAGCTCAGCGACGGGGAACACTGAAGCTTTCTTT
>TRBD2|few|TRBJ2-7|TRBV5-1
CASSLALGGAVSYEQYF
TGCGCCAGCAGCTTGGCCCTGGGAGGGGCCGTGTCCTACGAGCAGTACTTC
>TRBD1|NA|TRBJ1-2|TRBV28
CASSSQTGGERDGYTF
TGTGCCAGCAGTTCCCAAACAGGGGGCGAGAGAGATGGCTACACCTTC
>TRBD1|NA|TRBJ1-4|TRBV6-4
CASSEYGQGDEKLFF
TGTGCCAGCAGTGAATATGGGCAGGGGGATGAAAAACTGTTTTTT
>NA|many|TRBJ2-1|TRBV5-1
CASSDGNQYNEQFF
TGCGCCAGCAGCGACGGGAACCAATACAATGAGCAGTTCTTC
>NA|NA|TRBJ2-7|TRBV18
CASSLTRLDPYEQYF
TGTGCCAGCTCACTTACTCGCTTGGACCCCTACGAGCAGTACTTC
>NA|NA|TRBJ1-4|TRBV7-2
CASSGDYNEKLFF
TGTGCCAGCAGCGGGGATTATAATGAAAAACTGTTTTTT
>TRBD1|NA|TRBJ1-3|TRBV30
CAWGDRAYSGNTIYF
TGTGCCTGGGGGGACAGGGCTTACTCTGGAAACACCATATATTTT